These 17 T cell receptor beta chains came from one sample sequenced in a study of early T cells in non-severe SARS-CoV-2 infection. From the 5' RACE reads, TCRdb called clonotypes with MiXCR, one entry per CDR3 protein. Of tens of thousands of distinct CDR3 sequences in the sample, around 9.6% are singletons; the top ten hold approximately 5.7%. Sequenced here: whole blood, sampled at baseline. These receptors all come from an adult who was a healthcare worker with PCR-confirmed SARS-CoV-2 infection or an uninfected control (not recorded which).

This clonotype was seen more than once but under ten times. The chain recombines TRBV11-2 with TRBJ2-5; no clear D. Germline CDR1 SGHAT, CDR2 FQNNGV. The CDR3 is 15 amino acids. V was shortened by 4 bases and J by 4 bases, with 16 bases between the two germline ends. The CDR3 spells CASSSIRALVETQYF. The CDR3, as DNA: TGTGCCAGCAGCTCAATCCGGGCCCTCGTAGAGACCCAGTACTTC. Combining the CDR3 with reference TRBV11-2 and TRBJ2-5 gives the whole variable domain EAGVAQSPRYKIIEKRQSVAFWCNPISGHATLYWYQQILGQGPKLLIQFQNNGVVDDSQLPKDRFSAERLKGVDSTLKIQPAKLEDSAVYLCASSSIRALVETQYFGPGTRLLVL.

This clonotype was observed a handful of times. This chain connects TRBV4-3 to TRBJ1-2; no firm D call. The germline V gene encodes CDR1 LGHNA and CDR2 YSLEER. Trimming took 0 bases from V and 4 from J, leaving 15 bases between them. The CDR3 loop spans 16 amino acids. The CDR3 DNA follows: TGCGCCAGCAGCCAAGAAGGACCCTTAAGATTCTATGGCTACACCTTC. As protein: CASSQEGPLRFYGYTF.

This CDR3 is CASSQTGLNQPQHF. The CDR3, as DNA: TGCGCCAGCAGCCAGACAGGCCTGAACCAGCCCCAGCATTTT. The chain recombines TRBV4-1 with TRBJ1-5; D is perhaps TRBD1 (6 bases). V gave up 3 bases and J gave up 7 bases, with 13 bases separating them. The germline V gene encodes CDR1 MGHRA and CDR2 YSYEKL. This CDR3 has 14 amino acids.

At least ten counts were recorded for this clonotype. The J gene is TRBJ2-1, the V gene TRBV6-6; 9 bases agree with TRBD2. The CDR3 consists of 15 residues. With V trimmed by 6 bases and J by 3 bases, 6 bases remained unmatched. CDR1 and CDR2 from the germline V gene are MNHNY and SVGAGI (reference sequence). This chain's CDR3 is CASSISGGGYNEQFF. The CDR3 nucleotides are TGTGCCAGCAGCATTAGCGGGGGCGGCTACAATGAGCAGTTCTTC.

This clonotype was seen only a few times. The V gene is TRBV10-1, the J gene TRBJ1-1; 7 bases are a match to TRBD1. CDR1 is WNHNN, CDR2 SYGVQD, per germline (reference sequence). The V gene end was trimmed by 6 bases and the J gene end by 3 bases; junction bases not matched to a gene: 4. This CDR3 spans 13 amino acids. CDR3 nucleotides: TGCGCCAGCAGCGAAGGACAGGACACTGAAGCTTTCTTT. This gives the protein CASSEGQDTEAFF.

The chain joins TRBV20-1 to TRBJ2-1; 7 positions agree with TRBD2. The V and J ends lost 0 bases and 4 bases, in that order; junction bases with no gene match: 9. The CDR3 is made up of 16 amino acids. Germline CDR1 is DFQATT and CDR2 is SNEGSKA (reference sequence). The CDR3 DNA reads as TGCAGTGCTAGAGATACCCCTAGCGGCCTGTACAATGAGCAGTTCTTC. Protein sequence: CSARDTPSGLYNEQFF.

The CDR3 sequence is CASSRSGGETYNEQFF. The CDR3 DNA follows: TGTGCCAGCAGCAGATCGGGGGGGGAGACCTACAATGAGCAGTTCTTC. V gene TRBV7-2 combines with J gene TRBJ2-1, with TRBD2 matching 8 bases. The CDR3 consists of 16 residues. V lost 5 bases and J lost 2; bases outside the gene matches: 8. From germline, CDR1 is SGHTA and CDR2 FQGNSA. Variable domain in full (rest from reference TRBV7-2 and TRBJ2-1): GAGVSQSPSNKVTEKGKDVELRCDPISGHTALYWYRQSLGQGLEFLIYFQGNSAPDKSGLPSDRFSAERTGGSVSTLTIQRTQQEDSAVYLCASSRSGGETYNEQFFGPGTRLTVL.

For this clonotype: At one end the junction does not follow the germline gene, possibly because of a read error. The rearrangement links TRBV10-3 to TRBJ2-7; D is uncertain. CDR1 is ENHRY and CDR2 is SYGVKD in the germline V gene. The CDR3 runs 12 residues. CDR3 bases: TGTGCCACCAGTGAAATGGTATATGTCCAGTACTTC. It encodes CATSEMVYVQYF.

Many counts were recorded for this clonotype. CDR3 nucleotide sequence: TGTGCCAGCAGCTTCGGATTAAAGGGGTACGAGCAGTACTTC. Its protein product is CASSFGLKGYEQYF. V gene TRBV11-2 combines with J gene TRBJ2-7; possible D gene TRBD1, 5 bases. Looked up from germline, CDR1 is SGHAT and CDR2 is FQNNGV. V gave up 3 bases and J gave up 4 bases, with 13 bases separating them. The CDR3 spans 14 residues.

This clonotype appeared many times. The V and J genes are TRBV6-5 and TRBJ1-1; no clear D. This CDR3 region has 14 residues. Germline values: CDR1 MNHEY, CDR2 SVGAGI. Trimming took off 4 bases at V and 0 bases at J, with 9 bases between the two ends. The CDR3 coding sequence is TGTGCCAGCAGTTTAGAGGCGATGAACACTGAAGCTTTCTTT. This codes for CASSLEAMNTEAFF.

This clonotype was detected a few times. The chain links TRBV19 to TRBJ2-5, with D perhaps matching TRBD2 (6 bases). CDR1 and CDR2 (germline): LNHDA, SQIVND (reference sequence). The CDR3 consists of 15 residues. Trimming took off 6 bases at V and 0 bases at J, with 14 bases between the two ends. The CDR3 nucleotides read TGTGCCAGTAGAAATCTCGCGGGGAACCAAGAGACCCAGTACTTC. It is translated as CASRNLAGNQETQYF.

In this sample, this clonotype turned up many times. The rearrangement links TRBV28 to TRBJ2-7; 13 bases are shared with TRBD2. The length of the CDR3 is 18 residues. Germline CDR1 MDHEN, CDR2 SYDVKM. The J segment lost 0 bases and the V segment lost 5 bases, leaving 10 bases of the junction unmatched. The CDR3: CASSPHPGLAGISYEQYF. In nucleotides, the CDR3 is TGTGCCAGCAGTCCACACCCGGGACTAGCGGGGATCTCCTACGAGCAGTACTTC.

A few counts support this clonotype. The rearrangement joins TRBV7-9 to TRBJ1-5, with no clear D. Germline values: CDR1 SEHNR, CDR2 FQNEAQ (reference sequence). With 5 bases removed from V and 2 bases from J, the gap between germline ends came to 13 bases. This CDR3 is 15 amino acids long. The CDR3 spells CASSPMGAGNQPQHF. CDR3 coding DNA: TGTGCCAGCAGCCCAATGGGAGCGGGCAATCAGCCCCAGCATTTT.

This clonotype was detected many times. The J gene is TRBJ2-1, the V gene TRBV3-1; a weak D match, TRBD2 (5 bases). Germline V gene data show CDR1 as LGHDT and CDR2 as YNNKEL (reference sequence). The CDR3 sequence is 13 residues long. Trimming removed 4 bases at V and 5 bases at J, with 9 bases between. The CDR3 DNA is TGTGCCAGCAGCCTCCGGAGGAACAATGAGCAGTTCTTC. Translated, it gives CASSLRRNNEQFF.

This clonotype has ten or more counts. The chain has TRBV3-1 and TRBJ2-2, with a weak D call TRBD2 (5 bases). The CDR3 totals 14 residues. The V gene's germline CDR1 is LGHDT and CDR2 YNNKEL (reference sequence). Trimming pared 6 bases from V and 6 bases from J, leaving 14 bases between. For the CDR3, the DNA is TGTGCCAGCAGTCACGATCCGAGGGCCGGGGAGCTGTTTTTT. As protein: CASSHDPRAGELFF.

This clonotype was seen more than once but under ten times. The chain is built from TRBV20-1 and TRBJ1-3; D is unresolved. The CDR3 has 15 residues. Germline assignment: CDR1 DFQATT and CDR2 SNEGSKA (reference sequence). Trimming removed 6 bases at V and 0 bases at J, with 15 bases between. CDR3 nucleotide sequence: TGCAGTGCCCTCTCAGGTTACCTCTCTGGAAACACCATATATTTT. Translation gives CSALSGYLSGNTIYF.

The rearrangement links TRBV30 to TRBJ2-2; 7 nucleotides agree with TRBD2. Trimming cost V 1 base and J 6 bases; bases outside gene matches: 5. Germline V CDR1 and CDR2: GTSNPN, SVGIG (reference sequence). This CDR3 contains 14 residues. CDR3 in amino acids: CAWSATREAGELFF. The CDR3 DNA reads as TGTGCCTGGAGTGCGACCCGGGAGGCCGGGGAGCTGTTTTTT.